This T cell receptor (beta chain) derives from a study of blood T cell repertoires in COVID-19 (dated by TCRdb to between 2020 and 2021). General notes on the study: Samples from collaborators originated in the United States, Italy and Spain and spanned both the acute and convalescent phases of COVID-19. The material from the prospective study consisted of cDNA or gDNA derived from T cells, B-cell-depleted T cells, or PBMCs. Where HLA class I and class II types were available, the types were taken from metadata supplied by the sample provider, not from assay-based typing. Deeply sampled blood TCRbeta repertoires from subjects exposed to, actively infected with, or recovered from COVID-19 were included in the dataset. Sample metadata almost always included a de-identified subject ID, COVID-19 status, age in years and sex. The repertoires were released in a freely available public database meant as a resource for research on the immune response to SARS-CoV-2. The samples were drawn from the first 160 participants of the ongoing ImmuneRACE study and from 950 to 1,500 subjects provided by 6 global collaborators. Overall study results and their limits: How much clinical and demographic metadata was included differed by source and by participant, and the metadata was provided uncurated.

Based on the germline V gene (reference sequence), the CDR1 and CDR2 sequences are MNHEY and SMNVEV. The germline V and J ends show losses of 3 bases and 5 bases respectively, and no gene match explains 11 bases of the junction. The CDR3, from cysteine to phenylalanine, totals 18 residues. Of the read, only the CDR3 DNA is kept; its 54 bases are in frame from base 1. About this clone: Its cognate antigen has yet to be identified. No clone much larger than this one lies a single base away; base qualities are absent.

One collaborating source in Seattle enrolled patients while the patients were actively infected and followed the patients over time throughout the course of disease. The collaborating institutions used their own protocols to collect whole blood in K2EDTA tubes. Collaborator samples were shipped for TCRbeta analysis as frozen whole blood, isolated PBMCs, or DNA extracted from either sample type. TCRbeta CDR3 regions were amplified from genomic DNA using the immunoSEQ Assay, a bias-controlled multiplex PCR. As for the original processing: The number of nucleated cells in each sample was estimated from the amplification of reference gene primers within the assay. Sequence reads were collapsed and filtered to measure the absolute abundance of every unique TCRbeta CDR3 rearrangement. For each sample, productive Simpson clonality was calculated as the square root of Simpson's diversity index over productive rearrangements. Imported from immuneACCESS, the table was reduced by TCRdb to in-frame sequences with V and J called. These copies leave out some clones; in studies compared against another copy, an unresolved V gene accounts for under half, and the cause of the remainder is not known. Clone size and V and J calls were adopted from that table, with D and trimming inferred from the DNA. This sample lists over 150,000 clones; about 88% were detected once. Together, the top ten hold 0.45% to 0.6% of the sample.

The chain uses TRBV27 and TRBJ1-6; 9 junctional bases match TRBD1. This TCR derives from a man in his fifties or sixties with COVID-19, enrolled during active disease. Sequencing input: peripheral blood. The encoded CDR3 is CASSFRKGQGKNNSPLHF. In nucleotides, the sequence is TGTGCCAGCAGTTTTCGGAAGGGACAGGGAAAGAATAATTCACCCCTCCACTTT.